The 12 T cell receptor beta chains below come from one sample, sequenced in a study of technical replicates of blood from several donors. Produced via immunoSEQ multiplex PCR; TCRdb's table is partial and in-frame only. This repertoire shows 60,000 to 90,000 clones, almost 98% found once; its top ten account for over 0.2%. Sequences were obtained from T cells isolated from PBMCs. All receptors derive from a human donor in good health.

The rearrangement joins TRBV6-1 to TRBJ2-5, with D unresolved. Trimming took off 1 base at V and 2 bases at J, with 14 bases between the two ends. The CDR3 totals 16 residues. CDR1 is MNHNS and CDR2 is SASEGT in the germline V gene. The CDR3 bases are TGTGCCAGCAGTGAAGGGTTTCAGTCAGGACAAGAGACCCAGTACTTC. Residues: CASSEGFQSGQETQYF.

The gene calls are TRBV14 and TRBJ1-2; D possibly corresponds to TRBD1 (5 bases). V dropped 4 bases and J dropped 8 bases, with 17 bases sitting between them. The CDR3 runs to 14 residues. Germline CDR1 and CDR2: SGHDN and FVKESK. The CDR3 loop reads CASSRLIGTGGYTF. For the CDR3, the DNA is TGTGCCAGCAGCCGGTTGATAGGTACAGGCGGCTACACCTTC.

Only one count was recorded for this clone. This chain links TRBV19 with TRBJ2-7; 10 bases align to TRBD2. Trimming took 3 bases from V and 3 from J; bases not matched to a gene: 5. There are 15 residues in the CDR3. Germline assignment: CDR1 LNHDA and CDR2 SQIVND (reference sequence). Here the CDR3 DNA reads TGTGCCAGTAGTATCGGGCTAGCGGGAGACTACGAGCAGTACTTC. This translates into CASSIGLAGDYEQYF.

This chain joins TRBV4-1 and TRBJ2-4; 8 bases map to TRBD2. The ends lost 2 bases at V and 5 bases at J; junction bases unmatched: 20. Germline V gives CDR1 MGHRA, CDR2 YSYEKL. CDR3 size: 20 residues. In DNA form, the CDR3 reads TGCGCCAGCAGCCAAAGGCGGGGGGATCCCAGTAGCGGGTTCCAAAACATTCAGTACTTC. As protein: CASSQRRGDPSSGFQNIQYF.

The CDR3 loop reads CASSWDRSNYGYTF. The DNA for the CDR3 is TGTGCCAGCAGCTGGGACAGGTCTAACTATGGCTACACCTTC. This chain joins TRBV2 and TRBJ1-2; 8 bases align to TRBD1. The germline V gene encodes CDR1 SNHLY and CDR2 FYNNEI. V was pared by 6 bases and J by 0 bases, with 3 bases of the junction left unmatched. CDR3 length equals 14 residues.

V and J are TRBV29-1 and TRBJ2-7; tentatively, D is TRBD2 (6 bases). CDR3 length equals 15 residues. V lost 0 bases to trimming and J lost 0 bases, with 12 bases between them. Germline V gene sequence: CDR1 SQVTM, CDR2 ANQGSEA. This chain's CDR3 is CSVEDFGGTSYEQYF. The CDR3 DNA reads TGCAGCGTTGAAGATTTCGGGGGTACCTCCTACGAGCAGTACTTC.

The chain recombines TRBV5-4 with TRBJ1-1; possible D gene TRBD1, 5 bases. This CDR3 comprises 15 residues. Germline CDR1 reads SGHNT; CDR2 reads YYREEE (reference sequence). V was clipped by 0 bases and J by 5 bases, with 14 bases between them. The CDR3 region is CASSLAELGGTEAFF. DNA for the CDR3: TGTGCCAGCAGCTTGGCCGAGTTGGGGGGAACTGAAGCTTTCTTT.

This clone was seen only once. The J gene is TRBJ2-2, the V gene TRBV4-1, with 8 nucleotides matching TRBD2. Germline loops: CDR1 MGHRA, CDR2 YSYEKL. The length of the CDR3 is 18 residues. V was clipped by 2 bases and J by 3 bases; unmatched bases: 11. Here the CDR3 DNA reads TGCGCCAGCAGCCAAAGAACGGTCACTAGCGGACACACCGGGGAGCTGTTTTTT. Its protein is CASSQRTVTSGHTGELFF.

This sequence joins TRBV18 and TRBJ2-3, with D hard to call. Deletions cut 11 bases from V and 6 bases from J, with 9 bases between. The CDR3 extends over 10 amino acids. Germline-derived CDR1 and CDR2 are KGHSH and LQKENI. For the CDR3, the DNA is TGTGCCCCTCCCGGGGATACGCAGTATTTT. Protein: CAPPGDTQYF.

The rearrangement uses TRBV6-1 and TRBJ2-7, with 10 bases identical to TRBD1. The CDR3 has 16 amino acids. J was trimmed by 2 bases and V by 4 bases; bases with no gene match: 8. Germline V gives CDR1 MNHNS, CDR2 SASEGT. CDR3 coding DNA: TGTGCCAGCAGTGCACCACCCGGGACAGGGGCCTACGAGCAGTACTTC. Translated, it gives CASSAPPGTGAYEQYF.

This clone was observed a single time. The chain employs TRBV2 and TRBJ2-7; 7 bases fit TRBD2. Germline V gives CDR1 SNHLY, CDR2 FYNNEI. The CDR3 is made up of 12 amino acids. The V gene end was trimmed by 4 bases and the J gene end by 7 bases; junction bases not matched to a gene: 4. CDR3 region: CASSGGGREQYF. In nucleotides, the CDR3 is TGTGCCAGCAGTGGGGGGGGGAGGGAGCAGTACTTC. The whole variable domain, remainder taken from reference TRBV2 and TRBJ2-7, is EPEVTQTPSHQVTQMGQEVILRCVPISNHLYFYWYRQILGQKVEFLVSFYNNEISEKSEIFDDQFSVERPDGSNFTLKIRSTKLEDSAMYFCASSGGGREQYFGPGTRLTVT.

The chain combines TRBV5-6 with TRBJ2-5; the match to TRBD2 covers 7 bases. From germline, CDR1 is SGHDT and CDR2 YYEEEE. The junction had 0 bases not matched to a gene; V was cut back by 0 bases and J by 4 bases. This CDR3 spans 13 amino acids. DNA of the CDR3: TGTGCCAGCAGCTTGGGCGGGAGAGAGACCCAGTACTTC. Translated: CASSLGGRETQYF.